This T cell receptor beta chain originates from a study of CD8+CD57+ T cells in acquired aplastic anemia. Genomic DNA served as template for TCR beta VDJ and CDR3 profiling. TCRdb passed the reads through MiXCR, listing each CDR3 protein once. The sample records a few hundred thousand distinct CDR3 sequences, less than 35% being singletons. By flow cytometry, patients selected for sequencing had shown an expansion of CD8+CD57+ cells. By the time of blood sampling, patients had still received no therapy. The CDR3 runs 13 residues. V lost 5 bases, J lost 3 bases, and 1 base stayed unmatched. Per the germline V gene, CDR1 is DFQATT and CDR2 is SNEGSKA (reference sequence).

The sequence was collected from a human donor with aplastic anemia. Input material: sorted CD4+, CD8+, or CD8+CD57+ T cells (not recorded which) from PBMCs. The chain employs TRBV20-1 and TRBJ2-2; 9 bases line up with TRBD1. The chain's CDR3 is CSADRGDTGELFF. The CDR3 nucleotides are TGCAGTGCTGACAGGGGGGACACCGGGGAGCTGTTTTTT.